Sequencing of this TCR beta chain was carried out in a study of monozygotic twins with inflammatory bowel disease. The CDR3 runs 15 residues. Germline-derived CDR1 and CDR2 are ENHRY and SYGVKD. Findings of the study overall: Twin pairs that were concordant did not differ from discordant pairs in repertoire similarity, possibly from limited power.

Every TCR library consumed about 3.5 ug of total RNA. Each sample's cDNA came from eight separate reactions. The UMIs carried a 6-nucleotide sample barcode, and they were added by template switching. TCRdb re-called the 5' RACE reads, yielding one record per CDR3 amino acid sequence without DNA. Its table records about 420,000 distinct CDR3 sequences. As for this clonotype: The antigen remains undetermined.

V usage is TRBV10-3 and J usage is TRBJ2-1; the D call of TRBD1 rests on TCRdb alone, since no DNA is present to check it. The specimen sequenced was blood. This clonotype was obtained from a human donor with ulcerative colitis or Crohn's disease, or a healthy co-twin of an affected twin (not recorded which). CDR3 residues: CAISPTGQSYNEQFF.